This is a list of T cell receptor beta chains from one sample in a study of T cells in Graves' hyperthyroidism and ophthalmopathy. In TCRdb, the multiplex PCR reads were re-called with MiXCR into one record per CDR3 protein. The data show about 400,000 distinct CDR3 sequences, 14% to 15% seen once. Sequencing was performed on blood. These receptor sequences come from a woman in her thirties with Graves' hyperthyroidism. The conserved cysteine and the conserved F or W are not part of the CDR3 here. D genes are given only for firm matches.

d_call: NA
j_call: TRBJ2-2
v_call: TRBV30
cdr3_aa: AREQGFGELF

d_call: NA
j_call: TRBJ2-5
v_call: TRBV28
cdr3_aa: ASCKTQETQY

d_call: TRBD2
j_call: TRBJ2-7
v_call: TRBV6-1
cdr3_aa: ASSNGLAGIYEQY

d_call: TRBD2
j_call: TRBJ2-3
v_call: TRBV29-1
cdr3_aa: SVGLAGHTDTQY

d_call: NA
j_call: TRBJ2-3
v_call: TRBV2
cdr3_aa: ASSEGRRLDTQY

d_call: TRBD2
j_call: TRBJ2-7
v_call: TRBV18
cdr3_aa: ASSPQGGTSGNEQY

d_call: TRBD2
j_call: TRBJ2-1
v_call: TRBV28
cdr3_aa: ASSLGEGYNEQF

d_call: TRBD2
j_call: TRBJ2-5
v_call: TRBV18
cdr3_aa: ASSPPAGGPGKTQY

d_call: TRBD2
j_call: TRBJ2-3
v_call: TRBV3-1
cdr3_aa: ASSQGLAGGDTQY

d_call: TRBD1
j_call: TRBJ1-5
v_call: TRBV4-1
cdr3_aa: ASSQLPGGSGGNQPRH

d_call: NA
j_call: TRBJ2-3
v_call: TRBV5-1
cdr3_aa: ASSFLAGRDTQY

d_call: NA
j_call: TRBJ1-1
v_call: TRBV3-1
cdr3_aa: ASSQAIQAPEAF

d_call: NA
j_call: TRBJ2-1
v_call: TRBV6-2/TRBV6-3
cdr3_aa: ASSPSTPSSYNEQF

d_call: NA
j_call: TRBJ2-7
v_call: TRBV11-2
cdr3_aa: ASSLPGPSYEQY

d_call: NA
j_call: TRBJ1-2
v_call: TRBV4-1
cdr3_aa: ASSQVGGSYGYT

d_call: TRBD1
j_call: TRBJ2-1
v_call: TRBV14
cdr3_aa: ASSQLDRGLPYEQF

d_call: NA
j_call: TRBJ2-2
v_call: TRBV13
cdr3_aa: ASSSRDGNTGELF

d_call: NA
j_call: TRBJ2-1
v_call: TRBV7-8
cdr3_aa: ASSLRLVMGNNEQF

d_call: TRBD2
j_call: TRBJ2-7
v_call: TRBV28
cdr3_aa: ASRYSGSHEQY

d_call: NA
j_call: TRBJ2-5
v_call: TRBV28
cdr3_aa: ASSLIGGRETQY

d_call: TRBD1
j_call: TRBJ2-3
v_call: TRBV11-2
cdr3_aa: ASSPGQGGSDTQY

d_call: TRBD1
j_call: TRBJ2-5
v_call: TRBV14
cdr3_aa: ASSQVGAGGQETQY

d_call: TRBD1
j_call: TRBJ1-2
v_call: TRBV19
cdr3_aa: ASREGAIYGYT

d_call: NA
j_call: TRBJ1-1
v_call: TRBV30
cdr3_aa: AWIGGREAF

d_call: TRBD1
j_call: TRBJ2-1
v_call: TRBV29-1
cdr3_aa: SVERDRRNEQF

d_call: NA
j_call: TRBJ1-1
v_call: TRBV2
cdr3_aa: ASSELENTEAF

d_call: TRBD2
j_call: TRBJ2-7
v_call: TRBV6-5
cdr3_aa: ASSYSERGHYEQY

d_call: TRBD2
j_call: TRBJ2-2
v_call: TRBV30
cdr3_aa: AWSPYRTSGRSGELF

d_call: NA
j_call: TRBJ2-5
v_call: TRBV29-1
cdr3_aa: SVVVGGAGPETQY

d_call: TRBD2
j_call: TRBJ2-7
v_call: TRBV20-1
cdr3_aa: SASVVAGAYEQY

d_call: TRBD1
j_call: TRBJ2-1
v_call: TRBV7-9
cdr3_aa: ASSLEAGGNEQF

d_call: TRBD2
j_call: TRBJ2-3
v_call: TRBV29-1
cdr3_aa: SVAIGTSGRSADTQY

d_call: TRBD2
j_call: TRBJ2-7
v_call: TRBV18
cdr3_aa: ASSPGLAGVGDEQY

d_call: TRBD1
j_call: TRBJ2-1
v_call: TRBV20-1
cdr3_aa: SAEGQGYNNEQF

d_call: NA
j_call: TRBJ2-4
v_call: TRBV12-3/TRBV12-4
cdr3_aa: ASTTRGWFDIQY

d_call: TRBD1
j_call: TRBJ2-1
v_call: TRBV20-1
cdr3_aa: SARDAGTGNNEQF

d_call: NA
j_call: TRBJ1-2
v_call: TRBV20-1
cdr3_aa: SASDGMRGYT

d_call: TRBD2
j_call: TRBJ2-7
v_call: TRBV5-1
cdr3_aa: ASSFVAGDSYEQY

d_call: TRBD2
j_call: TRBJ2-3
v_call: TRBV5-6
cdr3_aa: ASSLLASGAASTDTQY

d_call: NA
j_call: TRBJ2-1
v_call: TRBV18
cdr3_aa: ASSPKQGRGNEQF

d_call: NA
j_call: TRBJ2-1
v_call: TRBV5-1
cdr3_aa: ASSFLSGNPENEQF

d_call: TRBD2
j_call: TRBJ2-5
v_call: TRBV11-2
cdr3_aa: ASSLLGTSASWY

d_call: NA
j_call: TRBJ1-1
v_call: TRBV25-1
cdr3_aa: ASGQGSEAF

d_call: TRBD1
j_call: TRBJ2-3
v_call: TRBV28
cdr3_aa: ASSPGTGRGTDTQY

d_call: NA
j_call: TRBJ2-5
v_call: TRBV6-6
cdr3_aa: ASSYLEGERSQY

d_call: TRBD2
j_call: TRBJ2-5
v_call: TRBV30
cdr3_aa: AWSRGAGGEETQY

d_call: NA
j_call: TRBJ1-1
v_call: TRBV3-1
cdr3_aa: ASSQESGGYTEAF

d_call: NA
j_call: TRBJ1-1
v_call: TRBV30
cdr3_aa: AWSVRRGATNTEAF

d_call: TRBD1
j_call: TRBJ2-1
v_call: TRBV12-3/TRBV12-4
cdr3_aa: ASSFSDRGREQF

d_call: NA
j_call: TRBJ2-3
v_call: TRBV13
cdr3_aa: ASSLVSRGTDTQY

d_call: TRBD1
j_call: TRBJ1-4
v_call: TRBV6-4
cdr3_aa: ASSDQGQGGKLF

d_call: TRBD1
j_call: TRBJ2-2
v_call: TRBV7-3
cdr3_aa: ASSGTADRAGTGELF